A selection of T cell receptor beta chains follows, all from one sample in a study of control samples from healthy donors and cancer patients. Produced via immunoSEQ multiplex PCR; TCRdb's table is partial and in-frame only. Altogether some 120,000 clones are present, approximately 90% being singletons, with the ten largest covering 1.1%. What was sequenced was PBMCs. All receptors derive from a woman aged 45-59 years with colorectal cancer. CDR3s include the opening cysteine and the closing phenylalanine or tryptophan. D genes are given only for firm matches. The listing skips clone size in some rows; elsewhere it reads once, few, many or a size class.

J gene: TRBJ1-2; D gene: .; clone size: .; V gene: TRBV5-1; CDR3 DNA: TGCGCCAGCAGCACGGCCATGGGCGAGGGCGGCTACACCTTC; CDR3 protein: CASSTAMGEGGYTF
J gene: TRBJ2-2; D gene: .; clone size: .; V gene: TRBV19; CDR3 DNA: TGTGCCAGTAGTTTCTCGGCCGGGACGTCTCCCGGCGGGAACGGGGAGCTGTTTTTT; CDR3 protein: CASSFSAGTSPGGNGELFF
J gene: TRBJ2-7; D gene: .; clone size: .; V gene: TRBV10-3; CDR3 DNA: TGTGCCACCACCAGGGAAGGCAACCTAGGAAGCGAGCAGTACTTC; CDR3 protein: CATTREGNLGSEQYF
J gene: TRBJ2-5; D gene: TRBD1; clone size: .; V gene: TRBV7-9; CDR3 DNA: TGTGCCAGCAGCCCCACGGGGGGACAGGGGGCATCTGAGACCCAGTACTTC; CDR3 protein: CASSPTGGQGASETQYF
J gene: TRBJ1-2; D gene: .; clone size: .; V gene: TRBV19; CDR3 DNA: TGTGCCAGTAGTATTCTGCCGACAGTCCGGTGGGGCTACACCTTC; CDR3 protein: CASSILPTVRWGYTF
J gene: TRBJ1-3; D gene: TRBD1; clone size: .; V gene: TRBV12-5; CDR3 DNA: TGTGCTAGTGGCCTCGGGACAGACGGAAACACCATATATTTT; CDR3 protein: CASGLGTDGNTIYF
J gene: TRBJ1-5; D gene: .; clone size: .; V gene: TRBV16; CDR3 DNA: TGTGCCAGCAGCCAATTGGAGCAGCCCCAGCATTTT; CDR3 protein: CASSQLEQPQHF
J gene: TRBJ2-7; D gene: .; clone size: .; V gene: TRBV5-6; CDR3 DNA: TGTGCCAGCAGCCGAACCGGGACCGCGAACTCCTACGAGCAGTACTTC; CDR3 protein: CASSRTGTANSYEQYF
J gene: TRBJ1-2; D gene: .; clone size: .; V gene: TRBV6-1; CDR3 DNA: TGTGCCAGCAGTGAATCGGACGGAATCTACTATGGCTACACCTTC; CDR3 protein: CASSESDGIYYGYTF
J gene: TRBJ2-5; D gene: TRBD2; clone size: few; V gene: TRBV28; CDR3 DNA: TGTGCCAGCAGTCGAGGGACTAGCGGCCAAGAGACCCAGTACTTC; CDR3 protein: CASSRGTSGQETQYF
J gene: TRBJ2-7; D gene: .; clone size: .; V gene: TRBV7-6; CDR3 DNA: TGTGCCAGCAGCTTAGTCCCCAAAAAGGAATCGACCTACGAGCAGTACTTC; CDR3 protein: CASSLVPKKESTYEQYF
J gene: TRBJ2-2; D gene: TRBD1; clone size: .; V gene: TRBV18; CDR3 DNA: TGTGCCAGCTCACCTTTGATGGGGACAGCTAACACCGGGGAGCTGTTTTTT; CDR3 protein: CASSPLMGTANTGELFF
J gene: TRBJ1-1; D gene: .; clone size: .; V gene: TRBV2; CDR3 DNA: TGTGCCAGCAGTGCCTACCCACCGAATCGGGCTGAAGCTTTCTTT; CDR3 protein: CASSAYPPNRAEAFF
J gene: TRBJ2-5; D gene: .; clone size: .; V gene: TRBV11-3; CDR3 DNA: TGTGCCAGCAGCTTAGGGGGACTTTTGGAGACCCAGTACTTC; CDR3 protein: CASSLGGLLETQYF
J gene: TRBJ2-2; D gene: .; clone size: .; V gene: TRBV27; CDR3 DNA: TGTGCCAGCAGTAGTTACACCGGGGAGCTGTTTTTT; CDR3 protein: CASSSYTGELFF
J gene: TRBJ2-3; D gene: .; clone size: .; V gene: TRBV18; CDR3 DNA: TGTGCCAGCTCACCTCGAGGAGGGAGAACAGATACGCAGTATTTT; CDR3 protein: CASSPRGGRTDTQYF
J gene: TRBJ2-7; D gene: .; clone size: .; V gene: TRBV24-1; CDR3 DNA: TGTGCCACCAGTGAACAGGGCTCCTACGAGCAGTACTTC; CDR3 protein: CATSEQGSYEQYF
J gene: TRBJ1-1; D gene: TRBD1; clone size: .; V gene: TRBV25-1; CDR3 DNA: TGTGCCAGCAGACAGGGGGTTTACACTGAAGCTTTCTTT; CDR3 protein: CASRQGVYTEAFF
J gene: TRBJ2-1; D gene: .; clone size: .; V gene: TRBV29-1; CDR3 DNA: TGCAGCGTTGAACGCTTGGGGGCCTCAACACGACTATTATCCTACAATGAGCAGTTCTTC; CDR3 protein: CSVERLGASTRLLSYNEQFF
J gene: TRBJ2-3; D gene: .; clone size: .; V gene: TRBV5-6; CDR3 DNA: TGTGCCAGCAGCTTCGGGGGCGGCGGTACGCAGTATTTT; CDR3 protein: CASSFGGGGTQYF
J gene: TRBJ1-1; D gene: TRBD1; clone size: .; V gene: TRBV5-8; CDR3 DNA: TGTGCCAGCAGCGCGGGACAGGGAGTATGGTTAGGTGAAGCTTTCTTT; CDR3 protein: CASSAGQGVWLGEAFF
J gene: TRBJ1-1; D gene: .; clone size: .; V gene: TRBV14; CDR3 DNA: TGTGCCAGCAGCCAAGTGCAGGGTTTGGAAGCTTTCTTT; CDR3 protein: CASSQVQGLEAFF
J gene: TRBJ1-1; D gene: TRBD1; clone size: .; V gene: TRBV5-6; CDR3 DNA: TGTGCCAGCAGCTGGGACAGGGGTTCTGAAGCTTTCTTT; CDR3 protein: CASSWDRGSEAFF
J gene: TRBJ2-3; D gene: .; clone size: .; V gene: TRBV19; CDR3 DNA: TGTGCCAGCTTGGGGGGAACTAGCACAGATACGCAGTATTTT; CDR3 protein: CASLGGTSTDTQYF
J gene: TRBJ2-3; D gene: TRBD2; clone size: .; V gene: TRBV19; CDR3 DNA: TGTGCCAGTAGTACGGGCCTAGCGGGAGATACGCAGTATTTT; CDR3 protein: CASSTGLAGDTQYF
J gene: TRBJ1-2; D gene: .; clone size: .; V gene: TRBV2; CDR3 DNA: TGTGCCAGCAGGGCAGGCTATGGCTACACCTTC; CDR3 protein: CASRAGYGYTF
J gene: TRBJ1-6; D gene: .; clone size: .; V gene: TRBV6-5; CDR3 DNA: TGTGCCAGAAGACCGGTCGGAGCTTCACCCCTCCACTTT; CDR3 protein: CARRPVGASPLHF
J gene: TRBJ2-3; D gene: TRBD2; clone size: .; V gene: TRBV3-1/TRBV3-2; CDR3 DNA: TGTGCCAGCAGCCAAGTTACGCCGGGACTAGCGGTCACAGATACGCAGTATTTT; CDR3 protein: CASSQVTPGLAVTDTQYF
J gene: TRBJ1-2; D gene: .; clone size: .; V gene: TRBV6-5; CDR3 DNA: TGTGCCAGCAGTTACGGTGCGGGGGACTATGGCTACACCTTC; CDR3 protein: CASSYGAGDYGYTF
J gene: TRBJ1-5; D gene: .; clone size: .; V gene: TRBV7-9; CDR3 DNA: TGTGCCAGCAGCTACGGCGGCCTTGGGCAGCCCCAGCATTTT; CDR3 protein: CASSYGGLGQPQHF
J gene: TRBJ1-1; D gene: .; clone size: .; V gene: TRBV29-1; CDR3 DNA: TGCAGCGTTGTAGCACAGGATTTAGGTGAAGCTTTCTTT; CDR3 protein: CSVVAQDLGEAFF
J gene: TRBJ2-5; D gene: .; clone size: .; V gene: TRBV18; CDR3 DNA: TGTGCCAGCTCCCCTCGAGAGGTTCAAGAGACCCAGTACTTC; CDR3 protein: CASSPREVQETQYF
J gene: TRBJ2-6; D gene: TRBD1; clone size: .; V gene: TRBV7-3; CDR3 DNA: TGTGCCAGCAGCATACAAGGGGGCACTGGGGCCAACGTCCTGACTTTC; CDR3 protein: CASSIQGGTGANVLTF
J gene: TRBJ1-2; D gene: TRBD1; clone size: once; V gene: TRBV30; CDR3 DNA: TGTGCCCGAGACAGGGTGGTGAACTATGGCTACACCTTC; CDR3 protein: CARDRVVNYGYTF
J gene: TRBJ1-1; D gene: .; clone size: .; V gene: TRBV2; CDR3 DNA: TGTGCCAGCCAGAGACAAAGAAACACTGAAGCTTTCTTT; CDR3 protein: CASQRQRNTEAFF
J gene: TRBJ2-1; D gene: .; clone size: .; V gene: TRBV5-1; CDR3 DNA: TGCGCCAGCAGCTTGGAGATTCAGATAGATGAGCAGTTCTTC; CDR3 protein: CASSLEIQIDEQFF
J gene: TRBJ1-6; D gene: .; clone size: .; V gene: TRBV11-2; CDR3 DNA: TGTGCCAGCAGCTTAGCACGTTCTGGGGTGTATAATTCACCCCTCCACTTT; CDR3 protein: CASSLARSGVYNSPLHF
J gene: TRBJ1-2; D gene: .; clone size: .; V gene: TRBV11-2; CDR3 DNA: TGTGCCAGCAGCTTAGATCGTTGGAGAGACAACTATGGCTACACCTTC; CDR3 protein: CASSLDRWRDNYGYTF
J gene: TRBJ1-2; D gene: .; clone size: .; V gene: TRBV2; CDR3 DNA: TGTGCCAGCAGTGATTATCCCGAGAAGGGCTACACCTTC; CDR3 protein: CASSDYPEKGYTF
J gene: TRBJ1-2; D gene: TRBD1; clone size: few; V gene: TRBV6-5; CDR3 DNA: TGTGCCAGCAGTCCTTTAGGACAGGGCTATGGCTACACCTTC; CDR3 protein: CASSPLGQGYGYTF
J gene: TRBJ2-7; D gene: TRBD2; clone size: .; V gene: TRBV28; CDR3 DNA: TGTGCCAGCAGTGTAGGGACTAGCGGGCTCAACGAGCAGTACTTC; CDR3 protein: CASSVGTSGLNEQYF
J gene: TRBJ1-3; D gene: TRBD1; clone size: once; V gene: TRBV7-8; CDR3 DNA: TGTGCCAGCAGCTTCACAGGGGCCTCTGGAAACACCATATATTTT; CDR3 protein: CASSFTGASGNTIYF
J gene: TRBJ1-6; D gene: .; clone size: .; V gene: TRBV6-6; CDR3 DNA: TGTGCCAGCAGTTACGTAGGGAATTCACCCCTCCACTTT; CDR3 protein: CASSYVGNSPLHF
J gene: TRBJ2-2; D gene: .; clone size: .; V gene: TRBV9; CDR3 DNA: TGTGCCAGCAGACAGGGCGGGTCCTTCGGGGAGCTGTTTTTT; CDR3 protein: CASRQGGSFGELFF
J gene: TRBJ2-5; D gene: .; clone size: few; V gene: TRBV6-5; CDR3 DNA: TGTGCCAGCAGTTCTCAGCTGACAGCCCCGGGCATGACCCAGTACTTC; CDR3 protein: CASSSQLTAPGMTQYF
J gene: TRBJ2-7; D gene: TRBD2; clone size: .; V gene: TRBV11-2; CDR3 DNA: TGTGCCAGCAGCCCCAGCGGGGGCCCCTACGAGCAGTACTTC; CDR3 protein: CASSPSGGPYEQYF
J gene: TRBJ2-5; D gene: .; clone size: few; V gene: TRBV5-1; CDR3 DNA: TGCGCCAGCAGCCTAAATACCCCGACAAAAGAGACCCAGTACTTC; CDR3 protein: CASSLNTPTKETQYF
J gene: TRBJ1-2; D gene: .; clone size: .; V gene: TRBV7-8; CDR3 DNA: TGTGCCAGCAGCTTAGAAGGACAGATGGCGGTCGGCTATGGCTACACCTTC; CDR3 protein: CASSLEGQMAVGYGYTF
J gene: TRBJ1-2; D gene: TRBD1; clone size: .; V gene: TRBV19; CDR3 DNA: TGTGCCAGTACCCCTTCAGGGGGAAGCTATGGCTACACCTTC; CDR3 protein: CASTPSGGSYGYTF
J gene: TRBJ2-3; D gene: TRBD2; clone size: .; V gene: TRBV5-6; CDR3 DNA: TGTGCCAGCAGCGTTGGACTAGCGGAACCTAGCACAGATACGCAGTATTTT; CDR3 protein: CASSVGLAEPSTDTQYF
J gene: TRBJ1-1; D gene: .; clone size: .; V gene: TRBV18; CDR3 DNA: TGTGCCAGCTCACCAAATTACGGGAACACTGAAGCTTTCTTT; CDR3 protein: CASSPNYGNTEAFF
J gene: TRBJ1-6; D gene: .; clone size: .; V gene: TRBV10-3; CDR3 DNA: TGTGCCATCGCCCCGGGGGGGGCGAACTATAATTCACCCCTCCACTTT; CDR3 protein: CAIAPGGANYNSPLHF
J gene: TRBJ1-1; D gene: .; clone size: .; V gene: TRBV9; CDR3 DNA: TGTGCCAGCAGCGTAGTTCCCACTCCAGACACTGAAGCTTTCTTT; CDR3 protein: CASSVVPTPDTEAFF
J gene: TRBJ2-2; D gene: TRBD1; clone size: .; V gene: TRBV9; CDR3 DNA: TGTGCCAGCAGCGTAGGGTCTTTTGGGACAGGGAACACCGGGGAGCTGTTTTTT; CDR3 protein: CASSVGSFGTGNTGELFF
J gene: TRBJ2-5; D gene: TRBD2; clone size: .; V gene: TRBV10-2; CDR3 DNA: TGCGCCAGCAGTGAGTCTCCACTAGCGTCCCAAGAGACCCAGTACTTC; CDR3 protein: CASSESPLASQETQYF
J gene: TRBJ2-5; D gene: TRBD1; clone size: .; V gene: TRBV5-1; CDR3 DNA: TGCGCCAGCAGCTTACGACAGGGGAACCCCTCGTACTTC; CDR3 protein: CASSLRQGNPSYF
J gene: TRBJ1-1; D gene: .; clone size: .; V gene: TRBV29-1; CDR3 DNA: TGCAGCGTTGAAAGTAGGAAGAAAGCTGAAGCTTTCTTT; CDR3 protein: CSVESRKKAEAFF
J gene: TRBJ1-2; D gene: .; clone size: .; V gene: TRBV5-1; CDR3 DNA: TGCGCCAGCAGCTTGGAAGGGACGGTACTCTATGGCTACACCTTC; CDR3 protein: CASSLEGTVLYGYTF
J gene: TRBJ2-7; D gene: .; clone size: .; V gene: TRBV3-1/TRBV3-2; CDR3 DNA: TGTGCCAGCAGCCAAGATTTCGCCGCCGCCTTTACATCAGAGCAGTACTTC; CDR3 protein: CASSQDFAAAFTSEQYF